A single T cell receptor beta chain is shown here with its context. Germline loops: CDR1 MDHEN, CDR2 SYDVKM. The CDR3 runs to 13 residues. With 8 bases removed from V and 7 bases from J, the gap between germline ends came to 14 bases. The sample belongs to a study of blood T cell repertoires in COVID-19. Study details: Italy, Spain and the United States were the sources of the convalescent and acute COVID-19 samples. T cells, B-cell-depleted T cells, or PBMCs provided the cDNA or gDNA that served as material.

Assay used: immunoSEQ multiplex PCR; TCRdb lists only in-frame clones, some missing. This sample has fewer than 250,000 clones, with about 86% found just once. The chain links TRBV28 to TRBJ1-4; D perhaps matches TRBD1 (5 bases). The clonotype comes from a man between 50 and 59 years old with active or convalescent COVID-19. The sample consisted of peripheral blood. The CDR3 DNA sequence: TGTGCCAGCGGCCCAGGGAGGAGTGAAAAACTGTTTTTT. This translates into CASGPGRSEKLFF. The full variable domain, its missing parts supplied by reference TRBV28 and TRBJ1-4, is DVKVTQSSRYLVKRTGEKVFLECVQDMDHENMFWYRQDPGLGLRLIYFSYDVKMKEKGDIPEGYSVSREKKERFSLILESASTNQTSMYLCASGPGRSEKLFFGSGTQLSVL.